This TCR beta chain is drawn from a study of identical twins. Per the germline V gene, CDR1 is MNHEY and CDR2 is SVGAGI. This CDR3 comprises 15 residues. V lost 0 bases and J lost 2; bases outside the gene matches: 3. TCRdb recomputed calls from the 5' RACE reads with MiXCR, one row per CDR3 protein. The profile covers roughly 690,000 distinct CDR3 sequences, with 21% appearing a single time and more than 4% taken by the ten largest. The sample holds many counts of this clonotype. Its target is unknown. Study results and caveats: With abundant cord blood beta clonotypes, insertions were fewer; memory repertoires showed no such pattern.

In addition, the sample was reused for a study of T cells expressing NK-cell markers. That work adds: Several experiments employed an anti-gamma-delta TCR antibody to confine sorting to alpha-beta TCR T cells.

The chain couples TRBV6-5 to TRBJ1-2, with 7 bases that match TRBD1. This clonotype was sampled from a woman in her late teens or twenties in good health. The sequencing input was PBMCs. The CDR3 region has the DNA TGTGCCAGCAGTTACTCCCTGGGACAGAACTATGGCTACACCTTC. Residues: CASSYSLGQNYGYTF.